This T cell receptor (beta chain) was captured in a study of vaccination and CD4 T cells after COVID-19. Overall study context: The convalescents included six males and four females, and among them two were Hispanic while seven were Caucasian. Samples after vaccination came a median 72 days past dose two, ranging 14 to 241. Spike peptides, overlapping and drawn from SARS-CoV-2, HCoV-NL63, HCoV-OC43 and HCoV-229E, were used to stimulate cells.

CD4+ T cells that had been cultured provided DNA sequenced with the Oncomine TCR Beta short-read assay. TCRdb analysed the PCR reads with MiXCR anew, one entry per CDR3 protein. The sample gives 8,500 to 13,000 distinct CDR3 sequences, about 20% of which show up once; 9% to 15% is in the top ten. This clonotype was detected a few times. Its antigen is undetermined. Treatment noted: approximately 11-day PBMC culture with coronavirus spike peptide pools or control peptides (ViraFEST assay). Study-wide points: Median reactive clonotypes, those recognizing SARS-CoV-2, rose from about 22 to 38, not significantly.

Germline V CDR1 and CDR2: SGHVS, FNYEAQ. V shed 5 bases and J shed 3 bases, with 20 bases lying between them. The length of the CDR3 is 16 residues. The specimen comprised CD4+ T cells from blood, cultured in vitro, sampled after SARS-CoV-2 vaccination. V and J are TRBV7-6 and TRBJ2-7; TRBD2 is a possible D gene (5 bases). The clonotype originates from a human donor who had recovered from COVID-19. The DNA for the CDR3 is TGTGCCAGCAGCCCACTCACCGGGGTCGGATTCTACGAGCAGTACTTC. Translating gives CASSPLTGVGFYEQYF.